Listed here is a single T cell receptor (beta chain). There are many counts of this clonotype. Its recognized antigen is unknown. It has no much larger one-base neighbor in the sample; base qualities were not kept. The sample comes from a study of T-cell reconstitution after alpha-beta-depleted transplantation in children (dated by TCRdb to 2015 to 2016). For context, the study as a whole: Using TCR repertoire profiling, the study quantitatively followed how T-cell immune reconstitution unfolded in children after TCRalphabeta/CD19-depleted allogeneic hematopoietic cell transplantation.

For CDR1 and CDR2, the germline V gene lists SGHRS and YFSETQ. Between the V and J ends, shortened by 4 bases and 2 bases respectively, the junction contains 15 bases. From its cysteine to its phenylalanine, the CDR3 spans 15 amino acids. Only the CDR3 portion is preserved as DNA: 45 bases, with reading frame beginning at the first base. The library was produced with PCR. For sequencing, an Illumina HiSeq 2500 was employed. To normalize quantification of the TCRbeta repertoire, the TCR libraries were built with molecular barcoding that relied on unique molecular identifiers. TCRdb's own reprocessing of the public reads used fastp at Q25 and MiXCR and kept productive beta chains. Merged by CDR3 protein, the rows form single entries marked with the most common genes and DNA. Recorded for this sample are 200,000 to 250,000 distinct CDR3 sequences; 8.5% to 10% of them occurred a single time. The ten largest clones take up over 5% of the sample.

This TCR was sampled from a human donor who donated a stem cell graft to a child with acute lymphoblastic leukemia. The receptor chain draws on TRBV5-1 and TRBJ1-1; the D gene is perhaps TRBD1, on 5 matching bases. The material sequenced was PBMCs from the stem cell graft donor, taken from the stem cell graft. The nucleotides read TGCGCCAGCAGCGGAACTCAGGGAATTAACACTGAAGCTTTCTTT. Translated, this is CASSGTQGINTEAFF.